This TCR beta chain was retrieved from a study of T cell responses to AZD1222 COVID-19 vaccine. Study observations and caveats: Breadth and depth of Spike-specific TCRs rose after two AZD1222 doses.

Data came from immunoSEQ multiplex PCR; TCRdb stores just in-frame clones and leaves some out. The data show 65,000 to 90,000 clones, with roughly 88% seen just once and 15% to 20% held by the top ten. Concerning this clone: What it binds is unknown.

The CDR3 is 15 amino acids. Germline V lookup: CDR1 MGHDK, CDR2 SYGVNS. With 6 bases removed from V and 2 bases from J, the gap between germline ends came to 17 bases. Specimen: peripheral blood, collected on day 0 of AZD1222 vaccination. This clonotype originated in an adult in good health. The chain joins TRBV25-1 to TRBJ2-7; a weak D match, TRBD1 (6 bases). CDR3 residues: CASRGPGTLAYEQYF. In nucleotides, the CDR3 is TGTGCCAGCAGGGGCCCCGGGACATTAGCCTACGAGCAGTACTTC.